This TCR beta chain comes out of a study of blood T cell repertoires in COVID-19. Turning to the study itself: From T cells, B-cell-depleted T cells, or PBMCs came the material, which was cDNA or gDNA.

Original methodology: Estimation of nucleated cell counts was performed using reference gene primer amplification. Sequencing was performed with immunoSEQ multiplex PCR; in TCRdb, only in-frame clones are kept and a portion is missing. From that table come the V and J calls and clone size; the DNA was used to work out D and trimming. Of about 120,000 clones listed, about three quarters were seen once; the top ten hold over 2%. Looked up from germline, CDR1 is PRHDT and CDR2 is FYEKMQ (reference sequence). V was pared by 2 bases and J by 2 bases, with 13 bases between. This CDR3 comprises 16 residues.

This TCR derives from a woman in her 70s with acute or convalescent COVID-19. The sequenced sample consisted of peripheral blood. The chain is built from TRBV13 and TRBJ1-5, with D possibly TRBD1 on 6 matching bases. CDR3 protein: CASSLSRSGGNQPQHF. CDR3 bases: TGTGCCAGCAGCTTAAGCCGCTCAGGGGGCAATCAGCCCCAGCATTTT.